Reported below is one T cell receptor (beta chain). Its target is not known. Some clones are missing from TCRdb's copy, which holds only in-frame ones; the method was immunoSEQ multiplex PCR. This sample yields about 2.4 million clones, of which roughly 92% are seen a single time; roughly 0.14% belongs to the top ten. This specimen belongs to a study of shared clonotypes between healthy human individuals. General study results and limits: Approximately 4.6% of naive CD4 clonotypes were shared across a handful of donors. Investigators expected sequencing depth to affect clonotype sharing among donors.

Trimming took off 2 bases at V and 0 bases at J, with 9 bases between the two ends. This CDR3 is built from 15 residues. The germline V gene has CDR1 SGHNT and CDR2 YYREEE (reference sequence). The sample was naive CD4+ T cells sorted from blood. The subset is: CD45RA+ positively selected. The chain joins TRBV5-4 to TRBJ2-1, with D perhaps TRBD1 (5 bases). The TCR comes from a man between 18 and 35 years old in good health. The CDR3: CASSLGESSYNEQFF. DNA of the CDR3: TGTGCCAGCAGCTTAGGGGAATCCTCCTACAATGAGCAGTTCTTC.